This T cell receptor beta chain emerged from a study of CD8 T cells in ankylosing spondylitis. Study-wide results and limits: Significant enrichment of disease-linked clones was reportedly seen in matched ankylosing spondylitis synovial fluid. One TCR beta motif, made up of under ten highly homologous variants, appeared characteristic of ankylosing spondylitis blood. A number of the motif variants had already been described in reactive arthritis synovial fluid and blood.

To note about this clonotype: Its antigen is unknown.

Quantitative molecular-barcoded 5'-RACE generated the TCR beta libraries. Each CDR3 protein gets one entry after TCRdb re-called the 5' RACE reads with MiXCR. The sample includes 700,000 or so distinct CDR3 sequences, roughly 20% of them seen just once. This CDR3 region has 20 residues. Trimming took off 1 base at V and 2 bases at J, with 24 bases between the two ends. CDR1 and CDR2 (germline): MGHRA, YSYEKL. The sequence derives from a male donor with ankylosing spondylitis. The sample was blood, either unsorted or a sorted T cell fraction (not recorded which). The V gene is TRBV4-1, the J gene TRBJ2-1; D is possibly TRBD2 (9 bases). CDR3 DNA: TGCGCCAGCAGCCAAGGCGGGGGGGCCAGGACAGGGAGGGCCTACAATGAGCAGTTCTTC. As protein: CASSQGGGARTGRAYNEQFF.